The clone carrying this T cell receptor (beta chain) has only one observation. This sample is part of a study of T cell changes during pregnancy in multiple sclerosis. Sequenced by immunoSEQ multiplex PCR; TCRdb stores in-frame clones only, minus some. The table includes some 68,000 clones, about 90% detected once. The V gene's germline CDR1 is LGHNA and CDR2 YNFKEQ. The CDR3 extends over 15 amino acids. This sequence originates from a female donor in good health, enrolled as a control in a pregnancy study. The chain links TRBV4-2 to TRBJ2-5, with TRBD2 identical over 7 bases. The J call is uncertain, as TRBJ2-7 better fits the DNA end. Sample: peripheral blood, taken in the second trimester of pregnancy. DNA for the CDR3: TGTGCCAGCAGCCAAGTAAGCGGGGCCACCTACGAGCAGTACTTC. It yields the protein CASSQVSGATYEQYF.